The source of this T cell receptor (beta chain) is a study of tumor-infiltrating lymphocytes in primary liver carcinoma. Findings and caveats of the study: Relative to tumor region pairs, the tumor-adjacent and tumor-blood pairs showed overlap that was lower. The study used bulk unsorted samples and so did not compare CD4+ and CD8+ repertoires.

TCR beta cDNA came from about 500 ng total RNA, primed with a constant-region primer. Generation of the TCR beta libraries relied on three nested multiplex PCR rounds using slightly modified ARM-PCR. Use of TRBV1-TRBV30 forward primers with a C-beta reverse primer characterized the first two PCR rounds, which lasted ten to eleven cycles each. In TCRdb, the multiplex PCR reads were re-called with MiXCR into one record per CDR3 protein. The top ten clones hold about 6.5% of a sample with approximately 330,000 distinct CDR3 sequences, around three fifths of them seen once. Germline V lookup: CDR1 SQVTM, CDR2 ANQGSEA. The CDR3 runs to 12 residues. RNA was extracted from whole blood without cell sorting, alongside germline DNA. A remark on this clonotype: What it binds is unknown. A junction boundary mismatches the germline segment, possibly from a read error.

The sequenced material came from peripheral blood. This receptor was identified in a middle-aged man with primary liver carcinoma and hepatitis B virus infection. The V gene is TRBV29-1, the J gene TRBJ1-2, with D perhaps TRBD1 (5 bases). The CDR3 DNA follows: TGCAGCGTTGAAAATACAAGGGGAGGCTGCACCTTC. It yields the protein CSVENTRGGCTF.